Each of the 32 T cell receptor beta chains below was sequenced from the same sample in a study of immune evolution from preneoplasia to lung adenocarcinoma. Using immunoSEQ multiplex PCR, the repertoire was profiled, and TCRdb retains in-frame clones only, with some absent. Of tens of thousands of clones listed, around 74% are singletons. The sequencing input was FFPE invasive lung adenocarcinoma tissue. The receptors come from a person in their 60s with lung adenocarcinoma.

The chain combines TRBV7-3 with TRBJ2-2; 7 bases match TRBD2. From germline, CDR1 is SGHTA and CDR2 FQGTGA. V lost 7 bases to trimming and J lost 2 bases; unmatched junction nucleotides: 4. This CDR3 is 14 amino acids long. In DNA form, the CDR3 reads TGTGCCAGCACCCTAGCGGCCAACACCGGGGAGCTGTTTTTT. Translating gives CASTLAANTGELFF.

The gene calls are TRBV7-9 and TRBJ2-5; TRBD2 agrees at 8 bases. The J segment lost 2 bases and the V segment lost 6 bases, leaving 5 bases of the junction unmatched. The CDR3 is made up of 14 amino acids. In germline, CDR1 is SEHNR, CDR2 FQNEAQ (reference sequence). This CDR3 reads CASRPRGGQETQYF. CDR3 in DNA: TGTGCCAGCAGACCCCGGGGGGGGCAAGAGACCCAGTACTTC. The whole variable domain, filled in from reference TRBV7-9 and TRBJ2-5, reads DTGVSQNPRHKITKRGQNVTFRCDPISEHNRLYWYRQTLGQGPEFLTYFQNEAQLEKSRLLSDRFSAERPKGSFSTLEIQRTEQGDSAMYLCASRPRGGQETQYFGPGTRLLVL.

V is TRBV7-9 and J is TRBJ1-2; D ambiguous. V was shortened by 4 bases and J by 4 bases, with 16 bases between the two germline ends. The CDR3 runs to 15 residues. Germline values: CDR1 SEHNR, CDR2 FQNEAQ (reference sequence). CDR3 amino acids: CASSSTVDKTYGYTF. The CDR3 DNA follows: TGTGCCAGCAGCTCCACCGTAGACAAAACCTATGGCTACACCTTC. The full variable domain, completed using reference TRBV7-9 and TRBJ1-2, is DTGVSQNPRHKITKRGQNVTFRCDPISEHNRLYWYRQTLGQGPEFLTYFQNEAQLEKSRLLSDRFSAERPKGSFSTLEIQRTEQGDSAMYLCASSSTVDKTYGYTFGSGTRLTVV.

V gene TRBV4-2 combines with J gene TRBJ2-7, with D possibly TRBD2 on 6 matching bases. Trimming took 1 base from V and 2 from J, leaving 18 bases between them. Looked up from germline, CDR1 is LGHNA and CDR2 is YNFKEQ. The CDR3 is 17 residues long. The CDR3 reads CASSQGIGPGLAYEQYF. The CDR3 nucleotides are TGTGCCAGCAGCCAAGGGATCGGTCCGGGACTTGCCTACGAGCAGTACTTC.

The genes are TRBV11-2 and TRBJ2-7; tentative D call: TRBD1 (5 bases). Germline V gene sequence: CDR1 SGHAT, CDR2 FQNNGV. The length of the CDR3 is 14 residues. Trimming removed 1 base at V and 3 bases at J, with 10 bases between. For the CDR3, the DNA is TGTGCCAGCAGCTTAGTTCAGGGAAGCTACGAGCAGTACTTC. This encodes CASSLVQGSYEQYF.

The V gene is TRBV9, the J gene TRBJ2-5; TRBD2 agrees at 12 bases. This CDR3 contains 17 residues. With V trimmed by 4 bases and J by 3 bases, 10 bases remained unmatched. Germline V CDR1 and CDR2: SGDLS, YYNGEE. This CDR3 is CASSFRGGLAGEETQYF. Written as DNA, the CDR3 is TGTGCCAGCAGCTTCAGGGGGGGACTAGCGGGTGAAGAGACCCAGTACTTC.

This sequence joins TRBV30 and TRBJ2-3; 7 bases agree with TRBD2. This CDR3 region has 15 residues. V was pared by 1 base and J by 5 bases, with 9 bases of the junction left unmatched. Germline assignment: CDR1 GTSNPN and CDR2 SVGIG (reference sequence). The DNA of the CDR3 is TGTGCCTGGAGTGGGACTAGGGCGTGGGGAGATACGCAGTATTTT. Translated, it gives CAWSGTRAWGDTQYF.

The chain joins TRBV10-3 to TRBJ1-1, with a tentative D call TRBD1 (5 bases). V lost 6 bases and J 1 base, leaving 15 bases between the germline ends. The CDR3 covers 15 residues. Germline V CDR1 and CDR2: ENHRY, SYGVKD. The CDR3 reads CAISPRVDPNTEAFF. The CDR3 bases are TGTGCCATCAGCCCCAGGGTTGACCCGAACACTGAAGCTTTCTTT.

This clone has more than one count but fewer than ten. The chain joins TRBV7-8 to TRBJ1-4, with D tentatively TRBD1 (5 bases). The CDR3 sequence is 14 residues long. The germline gives CDR1 SGHVS, CDR2 FQNEAQ. The germline V and J ends were trimmed by 5 bases and 5 bases, with 12 bases remaining between them. The CDR3 region has the DNA TGTGCCAGCAGCACCGAGGGACGGAATGAAAAACTGTTTTTT. This encodes CASSTEGRNEKLFF.

CDR3 DNA: TGCGCCAGCAGCCAAGATCCCGGAAACACCATATATTTT. Encoded protein: CASSQDPGNTIYF. The genes are TRBV4-1 and TRBJ1-3; D gene ambiguous. V was clipped by 0 bases and J by 4 bases, with 4 bases between them. Germline-derived CDR1 and CDR2 are MGHRA and YSYEKL. This CDR3 is built from 13 residues.

This sequence joins TRBV9 and TRBJ1-4; weak D call: TRBD1 (6 bases). Trimming took 3 bases from V and 0 from J, leaving 12 bases between them. Germline V gene sequence: CDR1 SGDLS, CDR2 YYNGEE. CDR3 length: 16 residues. DNA of the CDR3: TGTGCCAGCAGCGGGGGGGCAGACGCAACTAATGAAAAACTGTTTTTT. Translation: CASSGGADATNEKLFF.

This clone was counted a few times. This rearrangement joins TRBV11-2 to TRBJ2-1; 7 bases match TRBD2. Germline V gives CDR1 SGHAT, CDR2 FQNNGV. The CDR3 has 18 amino acids. Germline trimming cut 3 bases from V and 4 bases from J; bases unmatched to any gene: 15. CDR3: CASSFTPRGAGLYNEQFF. The DNA of the CDR3 is TGTGCCAGCAGCTTCACCCCGAGAGGAGCGGGGTTATACAATGAGCAGTTCTTC.

This chain links TRBV11-2 with TRBJ1-4, with 9 bases identical to TRBD1. J was trimmed by 8 bases and V by 8 bases; bases with no gene match: 6. Germline V gene lookup returns CDR1 SGHAT and CDR2 FQNNGV. The CDR3 covers 13 residues. The CDR3 region is CASGGGTGEKLFF. CDR3 sequence (DNA): TGTGCCAGCGGAGGAGGGACAGGGGAAAAACTGTTTTTT.

A few counts support this clone. The chain recombines TRBV6-1 with TRBJ2-7, with TRBD2 identical over 9 bases. In germline, CDR1 is MNHNS, CDR2 SASEGT. CDR3 length equals 15 residues. Germline trimming cut 8 bases from V and 2 bases from J; bases unmatched to any gene: 10. The CDR3 region is CASRGRASGTYEQYF. DNA of the CDR3: TGTGCCAGCCGGGGAAGGGCTAGCGGGACCTACGAGCAGTACTTC.

V and J are TRBV6-1 and TRBJ1-5, with TRBD1 matching 7 bases. CDR1 is MNHNS, CDR2 SASEGT, per germline. V lost 3 bases to trimming and J lost 3 bases; unmatched junction nucleotides: 2. There are 14 residues in the CDR3. CDR3 amino acids: CASSETGNNQPQHF. The CDR3 DNA reads TGTGCCAGCAGTGAGACAGGGAACAATCAGCCCCAGCATTTT.

The rearrangement uses TRBV6-1 and TRBJ2-7, with D unclear. CDR1 and CDR2 from the germline V gene are MNHNS and SASEGT. Trimming cost V 4 bases and J 4 bases, with 8 bases left between them. CDR3 length: 12 residues. As DNA, the CDR3 is TGTGCCAGCAGTGGCGGAAGATACGAGCAGTACTTC. Translating it yields CASSGGRYEQYF.

The chain carries TRBV5-1 and TRBJ2-1; D is possibly TRBD1 (6 bases). CDR3 length: 18 amino acids. Looked up from germline, CDR1 is SGHRS and CDR2 is YFSETQ. V dropped 4 bases and J dropped 0 bases, with 20 bases sitting between them. Here the CDR3 reads CASSPITGSWGSYNEQFF. In DNA form, the CDR3 reads TGCGCCAGCAGCCCGATTACAGGGTCCTGGGGCTCCTACAATGAGCAGTTCTTC. Based on the CDR3 plus reference TRBV5-1 and TRBJ2-1, the full variable domain is KAGVTQTPRYLIKTRGQQVTLSCSPISGHRSVSWYQQTPGQGLQFLFEYFSETQRNKGNFPGRFSGRQFSNSRSEMNVSTLELGDSALYLCASSPITGSWGSYNEQFFGPGTRLTVL.

J is TRBJ2-1 and V is TRBV7-2; D is unclear. Trimming took off 5 bases at V and 0 bases at J, with 11 bases between the two ends. There are 15 residues in the CDR3. The germline CDR1 and CDR2 sequences are SGHTA and FQGNSA. The CDR3 protein is CASSPPRLSYNEQFF. In nucleotides, the CDR3 is TGTGCCAGCAGCCCGCCTAGACTCTCCTACAATGAGCAGTTCTTC.

The V and J genes are TRBV15 and TRBJ1-3; D is perhaps TRBD1 (5 bases). Per germline, CDR1 LNHNV and CDR2 YYDKDF (reference sequence). The length of the CDR3 is 14 residues. V was trimmed by 5 bases and J by 2 bases, leaving 10 bases between them. The CDR3 protein is CATSQGTPGNTIYF. CDR3 DNA sequence: TGTGCCACCAGCCAAGGGACCCCTGGAAACACCATATATTTT. The full variable domain, completed using reference TRBV15 and TRBJ1-3, is DAMVIQNPRYQVTQFGKPVTLSCSQTLNHNVMYWYQQKSSQAPKLLFHYYDKDFNNEADTPDNFQSRRPNTSFCFLDIRSPGLGDTAMYLCATSQGTPGNTIYFGEGSWLTVV.

This clone was seen a handful of times. The sample contains more than one DNA sequence encoding this CDR3. The chain links TRBV28 to TRBJ1-2, with D unresolved. This CDR3 has 11 residues. V dropped 1 base and J dropped 4 bases, with 1 base sitting between them. Germline CDR1 is MDHEN and CDR2 is SYDVKM. The CDR3 region is CASSLSYGYTF. CDR3 nucleotide sequence: TGTGCCAGCAGTTTATCCTATGGCTACACCTTC.

This clone is a singleton in its sample. The rearrangement joins TRBV21-1 to TRBJ2-1; TRBD2 reflects the table's D call only, with no check against the DNA. TRBV21-1 is reported as a pseudogene. The CDR3 has 20 residues. The CDR3 DNA sequence: TGTGCCAGGCCAGGCGGGACTAGCGGGAGGGTTGAGAGCTCCTACAATGAGCAGTTCTTC. Protein: CARPGGTSGRVESSYNEQFF.

The chain employs TRBV5-6 and TRBJ2-7, with D tentatively TRBD1 or TRBD2 (5 bases each). The V gene's germline CDR1 is SGHDT and CDR2 YYEEEE. Trimming removed 5 bases at V and 7 bases at J, with 19 bases between. The CDR3 loop spans 14 amino acids. CDR3 protein: CASRSGPYTGEQYF. CDR3 DNA: TGTGCCAGCAGATCGGGACCCTACACGGGAGAGCAGTACTTC.

The J gene is TRBJ1-2, the V gene TRBV7-8, with D hard to call. The V gene lost 3 bases and the J gene lost 7 bases, with 9 bases spanning the gap. Germline lookup yields CDR1 SGHVS and CDR2 FQNEAQ. There are 12 residues in the CDR3. The CDR3 spells CASSLSRVGYTF. CDR3 nucleotides: TGTGCCAGCAGCTTGAGTAGGGTTGGCTACACCTTC. The whole variable domain, filled in from reference TRBV7-8 and TRBJ1-2, reads GAGVSQSPRYKVAKRGQDVALRCDPISGHVSLFWYQQALGQGPEFLTYFQNEAQLDKSGLPSDRFFAERPEGSVSTLKIQRTQQEDSAVYLCASSLSRVGYTFGSGTRLTVV.

V is TRBV5-1 and J is TRBJ2-3; the D is unclear. Looked up from germline, CDR1 is SGHRS and CDR2 is YFSETQ. V was pared by 1 base and J by 7 bases, with 10 bases between. The CDR3 is 13 amino acids. The DNA for the CDR3 is TGCGCCAGCAGCTTGTTGCCCCAAAATACGCAGTATTTT. Translation: CASSLLPQNTQYF. The whole variable domain, remainder taken from reference TRBV5-1 and TRBJ2-3, is KAGVTQTPRYLIKTRGQQVTLSCSPISGHRSVSWYQQTPGQGLQFLFEYFSETQRNKGNFPGRFSGRQFSNSRSEMNVSTLELGDSALYLCASSLLPQNTQYFGPGTRLTVL.

The chain combines TRBV29-1 with TRBJ2-6, with D unclear. The CDR3 sequence is 13 residues long. The V and J ends lost 3 bases and 0 bases respectively, with 3 bases between them. Germline CDR1 reads SQVTM; CDR2 reads ANQGSEA. The DNA for the CDR3 is TGCAGCGTTGACGTCTCTGGGGCCAACGTCCTGACTTTC. It yields the protein CSVDVSGANVLTF.

The chain uses TRBV18 and TRBJ1-1; D might be TRBD1 (5 bases). V lost 0 bases to trimming and J lost 3 bases, with 14 bases between them. Germline CDR1 and CDR2: KGHSH and LQKENI. The CDR3 spans 16 residues. The CDR3 loop reads CASSPPNTGMDTEAFF. CDR3 DNA: TGTGCCAGCTCACCACCGAACACAGGTATGGACACTGAAGCTTTCTTT.

The chain recombines TRBV5-1 with TRBJ1-1, with TRBD1 as a possible D gene (5 bases). The ends were cut back, 0 bases at V and 1 base at J, with 13 bases in the middle. The CDR3 loop spans 16 amino acids. Germline-derived CDR1 and CDR2 are SGHRS and YFSETQ. This CDR3 reads CASSLALGVRNTEAFF. In nucleotides, the CDR3 is TGCGCCAGCAGCTTGGCGTTGGGGGTGAGGAACACTGAAGCTTTCTTT. Supplemented by reference TRBV5-1 and TRBJ1-1, the full variable domain reads KAGVTQTPRYLIKTRGQQVTLSCSPISGHRSVSWYQQTPGQGLQFLFEYFSETQRNKGNFPGRFSGRQFSNSRSEMNVSTLELGDSALYLCASSLALGVRNTEAFFGQGTRLTVV.

This clone came up many times. The rearrangement joins TRBV6-1 to TRBJ2-7; D unresolved. The CDR3 has 11 amino acids. Germline V lookup: CDR1 MNHNS, CDR2 SASEGT. V dropped 2 bases and J dropped 3 bases, with 2 bases sitting between them. CDR3 in amino acids: CASSELYEQYF. The CDR3 DNA is TGTGCCAGCAGTGAACTCTACGAGCAGTACTTC.

By share, this clone ranks as medium-sized. The chain combines TRBV21-1 with TRBJ2-3; the D call in the table, TRBD2, was not verified against the DNA. TRBV21-1 is reported as a pseudogene. The CDR3 totals 18 residues. The CDR3 nucleotides read TGTGCCAGCTTAGGGGAGGCGGGAGGGCTGCACGGTACAGATACGCAGTATTTT. This sequence encodes CASLGEAGGLHGTDTQYF.

This chain joins TRBV20-1 and TRBJ2-1, with a weak D call TRBD1 (5 bases). CDR1 DFQATT and CDR2 SNEGSKA come from the germline V gene (reference sequence). V dropped 6 bases and J dropped 7 bases, with 10 bases sitting between them. The CDR3 is 11 residues long. For the CDR3, the DNA is TGCAGTGCCGTACAGGTAAATGAGCAGTTCTTC. It specifies CSAVQVNEQFF.

J is TRBJ2-2 and V is TRBV21-1; the table names TRBD2, a call not compared with the DNA. TRBV21-1 is an annotated pseudogene. This CDR3 has 16 amino acids. The DNA for the CDR3 is TGTGCCAGCAGCAATAAAGGGGACTCCAACACCGGGGAGCTGTTTTTT. Its translation is CASSNKGDSNTGELFF.

In its sample, this clone was seen a few times. The J gene is TRBJ2-7, the V gene TRBV11-1; 11 nucleotides line up with TRBD2. The V gene's germline CDR1 is SGHAT and CDR2 FQDESV (reference sequence). The CDR3 spans 15 residues. The junction had 8 bases not matched to a gene; V was cut back by 5 bases and J by 5 bases. This CDR3 is CASSQVAGGSHEQYF. The CDR3 DNA reads TGTGCCAGCAGCCAAGTAGCGGGAGGGAGCCACGAGCAGTACTTC.